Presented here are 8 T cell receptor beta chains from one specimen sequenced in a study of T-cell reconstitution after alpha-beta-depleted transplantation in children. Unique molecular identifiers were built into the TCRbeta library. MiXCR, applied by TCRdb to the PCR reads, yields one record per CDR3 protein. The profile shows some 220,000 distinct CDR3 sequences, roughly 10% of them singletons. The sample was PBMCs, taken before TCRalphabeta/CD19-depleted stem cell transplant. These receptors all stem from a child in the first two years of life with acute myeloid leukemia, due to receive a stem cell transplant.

Here the CDR3 reads CASSFFGGQETQYF. For the CDR3, the DNA is TGTGCCAGCAGCTTCTTTGGGGGTCAAGAGACCCAGTACTTC. The chain carries TRBV7-9 and TRBJ2-5; D assignment may be TRBD1 or TRBD2 (5 bases each). V shed 3 bases and J shed 2 bases, with 10 bases lying between them. Germline values: CDR1 SEHNR, CDR2 FQNEAQ (reference sequence). The length of the CDR3 is 14 residues.

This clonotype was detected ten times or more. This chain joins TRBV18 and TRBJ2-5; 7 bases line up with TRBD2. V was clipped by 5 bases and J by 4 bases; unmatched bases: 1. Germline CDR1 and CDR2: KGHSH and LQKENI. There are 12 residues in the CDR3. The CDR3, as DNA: TGTGCCAGCTCATCTAGCGGAGAGACCCAGTACTTC. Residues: CASSSSGETQYF. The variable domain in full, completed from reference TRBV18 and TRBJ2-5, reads NAGVMQNPRHLVRRRGQEARLRCSPMKGHSHVYWYRQLPEEGLKFMVYLQKENIIDESGMPKERFSAEFPKEGPSILRIQQVVRGDSAAYFCASSSSGETQYFGPGTRLLVL.

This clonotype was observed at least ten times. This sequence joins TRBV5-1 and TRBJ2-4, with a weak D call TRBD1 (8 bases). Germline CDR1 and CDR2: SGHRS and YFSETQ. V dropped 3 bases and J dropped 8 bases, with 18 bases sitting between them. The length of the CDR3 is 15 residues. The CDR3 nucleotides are TGCGCCAGCAGCTCTTCGGGACAGGCGGGGGACATTCAGTACTTC. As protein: CASSSSGQAGDIQYF. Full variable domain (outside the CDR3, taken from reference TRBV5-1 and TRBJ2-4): KAGVTQTPRYLIKTRGQQVTLSCSPISGHRSVSWYQQTPGQGLQFLFEYFSETQRNKGNFPGRFSGRQFSNSRSEMNVSTLELGDSALYLCASSSSGQAGDIQYFGAGTRLSVL.

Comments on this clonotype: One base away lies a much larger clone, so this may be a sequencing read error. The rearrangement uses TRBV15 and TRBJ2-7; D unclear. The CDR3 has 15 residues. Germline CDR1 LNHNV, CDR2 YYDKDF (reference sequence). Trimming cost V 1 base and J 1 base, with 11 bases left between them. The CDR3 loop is CATSRGLGGSYEQYF. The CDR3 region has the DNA TGTGCCACCAGCAGAGGTCTGGGCGGATCCTACGAGCAGTACTTC. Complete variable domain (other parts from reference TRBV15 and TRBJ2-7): DAMVIQNPRYQVTQFGKPVTLSCSQTLNHNVMYWYQQKSSQAPKLLFHYYDKDFNNEADTPDNFQSRRPNTSFCFLDIRSPGLGDTAMYLCATSRGLGGSYEQYFGPGTRLTVT.

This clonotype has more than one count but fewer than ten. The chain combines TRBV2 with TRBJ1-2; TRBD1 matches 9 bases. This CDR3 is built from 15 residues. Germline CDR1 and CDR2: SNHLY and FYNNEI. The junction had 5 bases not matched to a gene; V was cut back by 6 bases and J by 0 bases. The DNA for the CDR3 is TGTGCCAGCAGGGGGACAGGGACTGCTAACTATGGCTACACCTTC. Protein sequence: CASRGTGTANYGYTF.

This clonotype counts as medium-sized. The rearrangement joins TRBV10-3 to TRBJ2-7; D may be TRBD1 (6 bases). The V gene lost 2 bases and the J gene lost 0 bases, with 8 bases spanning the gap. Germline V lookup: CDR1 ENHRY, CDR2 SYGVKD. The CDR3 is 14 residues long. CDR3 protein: CAISEGQHSYEQYF. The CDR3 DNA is TGTGCCATCAGTGAGGGACAGCACTCCTACGAGCAGTACTTC.

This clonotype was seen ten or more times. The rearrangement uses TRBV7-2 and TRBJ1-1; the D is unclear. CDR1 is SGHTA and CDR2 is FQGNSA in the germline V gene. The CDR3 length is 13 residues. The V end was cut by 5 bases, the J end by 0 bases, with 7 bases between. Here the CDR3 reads CASSAEMNTEAFF. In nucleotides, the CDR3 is TGTGCCAGCAGCGCCGAAATGAACACTGAAGCTTTCTTT.

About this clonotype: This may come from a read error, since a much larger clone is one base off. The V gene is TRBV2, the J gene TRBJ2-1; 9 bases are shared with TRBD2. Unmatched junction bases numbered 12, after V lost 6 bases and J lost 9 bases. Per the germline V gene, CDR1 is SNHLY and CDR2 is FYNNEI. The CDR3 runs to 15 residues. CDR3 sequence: CASRASGVPWTEQFF. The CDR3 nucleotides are TGTGCCAGCAGGGCTAGCGGGGTCCCGTGGACTGAGCAGTTCTTC.